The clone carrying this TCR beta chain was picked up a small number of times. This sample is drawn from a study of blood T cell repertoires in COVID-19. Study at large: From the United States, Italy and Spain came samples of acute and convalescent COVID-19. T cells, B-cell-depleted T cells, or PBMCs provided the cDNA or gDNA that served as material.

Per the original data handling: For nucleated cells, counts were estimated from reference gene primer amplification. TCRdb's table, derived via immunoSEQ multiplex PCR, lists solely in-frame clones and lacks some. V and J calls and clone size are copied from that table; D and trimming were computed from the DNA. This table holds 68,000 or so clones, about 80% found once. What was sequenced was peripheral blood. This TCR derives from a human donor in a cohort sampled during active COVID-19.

Written as DNA, the CDR3 is TGTGCCAGCAGCTCCCGGGATAGCGCCCTGTACTTC. Translating gives CASSSRDSALYF. The chain carries TRBV11-2 and TRBJ2-7; possible D gene TRBD2, 5 bases. This CDR3 is built from 12 residues. Germline V gene data show CDR1 as SGHAT and CDR2 as FQNNGV. Trimming shortened V by 4 bases and J by 12 bases, and 16 bases separated the two germline ends.